A single sample gave rise to the 13 T cell receptor beta chains below, sequenced in a study of cytomegalovirus exposure and HLA in healthy donors. The PCR contained 60 Vbeta and 13 Jbeta primers. The table came from immunoSEQ multiplex PCR; TCRdb's copy has only in-frame clones and leaves some out. Of about 140,000 clones listed, about 80% are singletons. Specimen: PBMCs. The source of these receptors is a woman aged 55-69 years in good health and CMV-seropositive.

This chain connects TRBV5-5 to TRBJ1-5, with a possible D match to TRBD1 (6 bases). Germline CDR1 reads SGHKS; CDR2 reads YYEKEE (reference sequence). This CDR3 is built from 14 residues. Trimming removed 4 bases at V and 4 bases at J, with 12 bases between. The CDR3 reads CASSRTGTNQPQHF. The CDR3 DNA reads TGTGCCAGCAGCCGAACCGGGACAAATCAGCCCCAGCATTTT.

Only a few counts were recorded for this clone. The genes are TRBV18 and TRBJ2-1; D not resolved. V was pared by 4 bases and J by 10 bases, with 11 bases between. This CDR3 has 12 residues. Germline loops: CDR1 KGHSH, CDR2 LQKENI. CDR3 coding DNA: TGTGCCAGCTCACTGCCCCTGGGCGAGCAGTTCTTC. Translating gives CASSLPLGEQFF.

This clone was seen a handful of times. The rearrangement joins TRBV7-6 to TRBJ1-1; D is undetermined. Germline V gene data show CDR1 as SGHVS and CDR2 as FNYEAQ. The CDR3 has 14 residues. Trimming removed 1 base from V and 3 bases from J, with 9 bases in between. The CDR3 loop reads CASSLVIGDTEAFF. The CDR3 nucleotides are TGTGCCAGCAGCTTAGTAATCGGGGACACTGAAGCTTTCTTT.

V gene TRBV28 combines with J gene TRBJ2-5; 11 nucleotides align to TRBD2. The germline V gene encodes CDR1 MDHEN and CDR2 SYDVKM. The ends lost 1 base at V and 0 bases at J; junction bases unmatched: 10. This CDR3 contains 19 residues. The CDR3 loop is CASSLFPGGLAEDQETQYF. The CDR3, as DNA: TGTGCCAGCAGTTTATTTCCGGGGGGACTAGCGGAAGACCAAGAGACCCAGTACTTC.

The J gene is TRBJ2-7, the V gene TRBV28; weak D call: TRBD2 (7 bases). CDR1 and CDR2 from the germline V gene are MDHEN and SYDVKM. V lost 1 base and J 5 bases, leaving 15 bases between the germline ends. CDR3 length: 15 amino acids. The CDR3 DNA is TGTGCCAGCAGTTTATTGCGGGGGCCGAACGACGAGCAGTACTTC. This sequence encodes CASSLLRGPNDEQYF. Supplemented by reference TRBV28 and TRBJ2-7, the full variable domain reads DVKVTQSSRYLVKRTGEKVFLECVQDMDHENMFWYRQDPGLGLRLIYFSYDVKMKEKGDIPEGYSVSREKKERFSLILESASTNQTSMYLCASSLLRGPNDEQYFGPGTRLTVT.

The rearrangement joins TRBV28 to TRBJ1-2; 10 bases fit TRBD1. Trimming cost V 8 bases and J 1 base; bases outside gene matches: 10. CDR1 MDHEN and CDR2 SYDVKM come from the germline V gene. CDR3 length: 16 residues. In DNA, the CDR3 is TGTGCCAGCCTACCCCCAGACAGGGGGCTTAACTATGGCTACACCTTC. Protein product: CASLPPDRGLNYGYTF.

Here the CDR3 DNA reads TGTGCCAGCAGCTTAGGTTCCGGGCAGGGGCTCTACGAGCAGTACTTC. Amino acids: CASSLGSGQGLYEQYF. The V gene is TRBV7-8, the J gene TRBJ2-7, with D maybe TRBD1 (6 bases). The CDR3 length is 16 residues. Between the trimmed V and J ends, which lost 1 base and 3 bases, there was a span of 16 bases. Germline V gives CDR1 SGHVS, CDR2 FQNEAQ. Drawing the rest from reference TRBV7-8 and TRBJ2-7, the complete variable domain is GAGVSQSPRYKVAKRGQDVALRCDPISGHVSLFWYQQALGQGPEFLTYFQNEAQLDKSGLPSDRFFAERPEGSVSTLKIQRTQQEDSAVYLCASSLGSGQGLYEQYFGPGTRLTVT.

This clone was recorded a few times. V usage is TRBV29-1 and J usage is TRBJ1-3, with 7 bases lining up with TRBD1. With 1 base clipped from V and 0 bases from J, the junction kept 3 bases outside the gene matches. This CDR3 is 15 amino acids long. Germline loops: CDR1 SQVTM, CDR2 ANQGSEA. The CDR3, as DNA: TGCAGCGTTGAAGGCGGACAGGTCTCTGGAAACACCATATATTTT. This encodes CSVEGGQVSGNTIYF.

The V gene is TRBV30, the J gene TRBJ2-2; 8 bases line up with TRBD2. This CDR3 spans 15 amino acids. Germline CDR1 and CDR2: GTSNPN and SVGIG (reference sequence). The V segment lost 2 bases and the J segment 4 bases; nucleotides outside the gene matches: 6. The CDR3 nucleotides read TGTGCCTGGAGTATCGGGGGGGCGGGCACCGGGGAGCTGTTTTTT. It is translated as CAWSIGGAGTGELFF.

V is TRBV30 and J is TRBJ2-1; 7 positions agree with TRBD2. The V gene's germline CDR1 is GTSNPN and CDR2 SVGIG (reference sequence). V was pared by 1 base and J by 9 bases, with 9 bases of the junction left unmatched. CDR3 size: 14 residues. Here the CDR3 reads CAWSGLAERGEQFF. CDR3 in DNA: TGTGCCTGGAGTGGCCTAGCGGAGAGGGGTGAGCAGTTCTTC.

The rearrangement uses TRBV7-9 and TRBJ1-2, with 7 bases identical to TRBD1. The CDR3 length is 13 residues. J gave up 7 bases and V 7 bases, and 9 bases lay outside the gene matches. CDR1 is SEHNR and CDR2 is FQNEAQ in the germline V gene (reference sequence). CDR3 sequence reads: CASTPTGVVGYTF. DNA of the CDR3: TGTGCCAGCACCCCAACAGGGGTTGTTGGCTACACCTTC.

This clone has a handful of counts. The rearrangement uses TRBV7-2 and TRBJ2-7; D perhaps matches TRBD1 (5 bases). The CDR3 loop spans 15 amino acids. Per the germline V gene, CDR1 is SGHTA and CDR2 is FQGNSA. V was shortened by 3 bases and J by 3 bases, with 15 bases between the two germline ends. In DNA form, the CDR3 reads TGTGCCAGCAGCTTGACAAGGGGAAGAATCTACGAGCAGTACTTC. This translates into CASSLTRGRIYEQYF.

The CDR3 here is CAGGEQGTNQPQHF. The DNA for the CDR3 is TGTGCCGGGGGGGAACAGGGAACCAATCAGCCCCAGCATTTT. The chain uses TRBV6-6 and TRBJ1-5; D may be TRBD1 (6 bases). Between the trimmed V and J ends, which lost 11 bases and 3 bases, there was a span of 17 bases. Germline V gene data show CDR1 as MNHNY and CDR2 as SVGAGI (reference sequence). This CDR3 comprises 14 residues.